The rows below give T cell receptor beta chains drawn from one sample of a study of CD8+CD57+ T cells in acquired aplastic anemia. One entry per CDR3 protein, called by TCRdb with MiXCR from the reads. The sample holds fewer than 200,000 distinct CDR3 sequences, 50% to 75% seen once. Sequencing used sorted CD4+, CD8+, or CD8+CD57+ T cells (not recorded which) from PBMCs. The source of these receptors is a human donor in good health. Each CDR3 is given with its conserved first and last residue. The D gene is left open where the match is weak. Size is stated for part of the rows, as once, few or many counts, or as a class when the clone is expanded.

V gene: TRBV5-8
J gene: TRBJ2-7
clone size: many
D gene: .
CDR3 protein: CASSLDAGVYEQYF
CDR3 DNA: TGTGCCAGCAGCTTGGATGCTGGCGTCTACGAGCAGTACTTC

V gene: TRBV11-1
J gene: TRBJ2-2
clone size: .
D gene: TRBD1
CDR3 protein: CASSLAGQANTGELFF
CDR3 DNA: TGTGCCAGCAGCTTAGCGGGACAGGCAAACACCGGGGAGCTGTTTTTT

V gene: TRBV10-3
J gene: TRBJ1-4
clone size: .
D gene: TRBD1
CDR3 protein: CAISQGTGGEKLFF
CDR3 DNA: TGTGCCATCAGTCAAGGGACAGGGGGTGAAAAACTGTTTTTT

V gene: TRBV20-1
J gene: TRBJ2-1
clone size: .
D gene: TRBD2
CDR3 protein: CSVRLAGEGEQFF
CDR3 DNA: TGCAGTGTCCGGCTAGCGGGGGAAGGTGAGCAGTTCTTC

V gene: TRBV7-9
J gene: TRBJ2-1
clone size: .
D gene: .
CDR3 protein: CASSLGGPSSYNEQFF
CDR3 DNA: TGTGCCAGCAGCTTGGGCGGTCCTAGCTCCTACAATGAGCAGTTCTTC

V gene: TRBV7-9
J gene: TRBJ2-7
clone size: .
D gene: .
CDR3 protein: CASRKQGYEQYF
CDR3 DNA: TGTGCCAGCAGGAAACAGGGTTACGAGCAGTACTTC

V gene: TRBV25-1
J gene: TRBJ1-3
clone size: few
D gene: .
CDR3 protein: CASSPGQPGNTIYF
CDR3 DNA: TGTGCCAGCTCACCTGGGCAGCCTGGAAACACCATATATTTT

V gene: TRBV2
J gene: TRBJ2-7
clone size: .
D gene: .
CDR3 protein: CASREISSYEQYF
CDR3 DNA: TGTGCCAGCAGGGAGATATCTTCCTACGAGCAGTACTTC

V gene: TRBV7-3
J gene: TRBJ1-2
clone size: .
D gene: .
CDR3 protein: CASSFFAHMTYGYTF
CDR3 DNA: TGTGCCAGCAGCTTCTTCGCACACATGACCTATGGCTACACCTTC

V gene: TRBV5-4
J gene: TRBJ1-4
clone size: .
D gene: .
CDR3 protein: CASSLNRALDEKLFF
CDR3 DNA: TGTGCCAGCAGCTTAAACAGGGCCCTGGATGAAAAACTGTTTTTT

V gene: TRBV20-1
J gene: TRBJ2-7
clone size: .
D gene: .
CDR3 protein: CSAKGMRGRTYEQYF
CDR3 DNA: TGCAGTGCTAAGGGTATGCGGGGAAGGACCTACGAGCAGTACTTC

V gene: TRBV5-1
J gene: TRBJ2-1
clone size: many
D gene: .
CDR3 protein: CASSSTGSEQFF
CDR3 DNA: TGCGCCAGCAGCTCAACAGGAAGTGAGCAGTTCTTC

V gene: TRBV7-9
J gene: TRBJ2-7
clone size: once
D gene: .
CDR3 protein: CASSFQGGDEQYF
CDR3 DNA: TGTGCCAGCAGCTTCCAGGGTGGCGACGAGCAGTACTTC

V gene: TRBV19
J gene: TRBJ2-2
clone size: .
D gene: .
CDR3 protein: CASSPSRAGELFF
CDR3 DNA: TGTGCCAGTAGTCCCTCGAGGGCCGGGGAGCTGTTTTTT

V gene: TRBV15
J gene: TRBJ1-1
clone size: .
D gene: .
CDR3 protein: CATSRAGTEAFF
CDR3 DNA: TGTGCCACCAGCAGAGCAGGCACTGAAGCTTTCTTT

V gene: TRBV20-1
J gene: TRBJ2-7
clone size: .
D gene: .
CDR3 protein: CSARAGIYEQYF
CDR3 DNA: TGCAGTGCTAGGGCCGGGATCTACGAGCAGTACTTC

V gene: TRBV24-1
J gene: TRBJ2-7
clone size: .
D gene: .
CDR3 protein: CATSDTGTLYEQYF
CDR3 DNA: TGTGCCACCAGTGACACCGGGACCCTCTACGAGCAGTACTTC

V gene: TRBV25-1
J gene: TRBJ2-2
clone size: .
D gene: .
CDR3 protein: CASTNSNTGELFF
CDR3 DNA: TGTGCCAGCACAAACAGTAACACCGGGGAGCTGTTTTTT

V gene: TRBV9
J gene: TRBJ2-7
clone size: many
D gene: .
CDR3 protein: CASSVSDTGYEQYF
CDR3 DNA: TGTGCCAGCAGCGTTAGTGACACAGGATACGAGCAGTACTTC

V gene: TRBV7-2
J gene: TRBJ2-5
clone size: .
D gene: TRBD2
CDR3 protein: CASSLGLAGGQETQYF
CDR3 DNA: TGTGCCAGCAGCTTGGGGTTAGCGGGGGGGCAAGAGACCCAGTACTTC

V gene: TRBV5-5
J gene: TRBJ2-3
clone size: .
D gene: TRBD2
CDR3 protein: CASSGGGAQDTQYF
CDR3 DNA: TGTGCCAGCAGTGGCGGGGGGGCCCAAGATACGCAGTATTTT

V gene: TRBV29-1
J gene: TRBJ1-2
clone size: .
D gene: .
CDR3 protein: CSAIGELRYGYTF
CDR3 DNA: TGCAGCGCGATCGGGGAATTACGGTATGGCTACACCTTC

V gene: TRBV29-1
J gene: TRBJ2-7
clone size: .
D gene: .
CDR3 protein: CSVHREEPGSYEQYF
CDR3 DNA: TGCAGCGTTCACAGGGAGGAACCCGGGTCCTACGAGCAGTACTTC

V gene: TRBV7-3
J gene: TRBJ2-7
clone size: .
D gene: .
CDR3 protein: CASSFSGPVYEQYF
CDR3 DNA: TGTGCCAGCAGCTTTTCAGGGCCTGTTTACGAGCAGTACTTC

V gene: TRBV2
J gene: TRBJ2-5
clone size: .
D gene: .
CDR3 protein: CASSPGIRSQETQYF
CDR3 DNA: TGTGCCAGCAGCCCCGGGATAAGAAGCCAAGAGACCCAGTACTTC

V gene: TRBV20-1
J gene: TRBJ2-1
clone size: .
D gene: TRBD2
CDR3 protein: CSARDHDGTSGNEQFF
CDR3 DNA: TGCAGTGCTAGAGATCACGACGGGACTAGTGGGAATGAGCAGTTCTTC

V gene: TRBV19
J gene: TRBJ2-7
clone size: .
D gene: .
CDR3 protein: CASASLGGRDSEQYF
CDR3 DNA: TGTGCCAGTGCGTCCCTCGGGGGGCGCGACTCCGAGCAGTACTTC

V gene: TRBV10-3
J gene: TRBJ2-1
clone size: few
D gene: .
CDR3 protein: CAISDAESSYNEQFF
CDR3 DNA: TGTGCCATCAGTGACGCGGAGAGCTCCTACAATGAGCAGTTCTTC

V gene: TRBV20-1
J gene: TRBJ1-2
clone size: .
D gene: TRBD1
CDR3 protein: CSARGGGQDYGYTF
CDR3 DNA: TGCAGTGCTAGAGGGGGGGGACAGGACTATGGCTACACCTTC